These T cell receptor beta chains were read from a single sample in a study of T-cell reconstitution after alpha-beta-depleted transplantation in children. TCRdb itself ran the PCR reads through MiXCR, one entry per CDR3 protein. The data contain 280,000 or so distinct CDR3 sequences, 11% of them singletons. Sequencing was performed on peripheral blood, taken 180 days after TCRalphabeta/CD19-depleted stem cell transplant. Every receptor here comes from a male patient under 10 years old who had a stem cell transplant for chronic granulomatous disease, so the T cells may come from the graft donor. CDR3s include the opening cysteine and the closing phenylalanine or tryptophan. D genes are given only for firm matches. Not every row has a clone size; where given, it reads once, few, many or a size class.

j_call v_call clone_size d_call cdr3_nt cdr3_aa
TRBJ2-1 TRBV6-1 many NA TGTGCCAGCAGTAGACGACAGGCTAGGGGCAATGAGCAGTTCTTC CASSRRQARGNEQFF
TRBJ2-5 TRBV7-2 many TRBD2 TGTGCCAGCAGCTTAGACGGGCGCGGGGGGAGGGAGACCCAGTACTTC CASSLDGRGGRETQYF
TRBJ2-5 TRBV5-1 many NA TGCGCCAGCAGCGAGGAGGGACTTCAAGAGACCCAGTACTTC CASSEEGLQETQYF
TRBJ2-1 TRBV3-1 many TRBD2 TGTGCCAGCAGCCAAGATCCGGGACTAGTGGATGAGCAGTTCTTC CASSQDPGLVDEQFF
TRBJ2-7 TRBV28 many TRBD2 TGTGCCAGCAGCCTACGGACTAGCGGGCGTGAGGAGCAGTACTTC CASSLRTSGREEQYF
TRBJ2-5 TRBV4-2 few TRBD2 TGTGCCAGCAGCCCAAGGAGGGACCGGATTACCGGGACTAGCGGGAGTCCAAGAGAGACCCAGTACTTC CASSPRRDRITGTSGSPRETQYF
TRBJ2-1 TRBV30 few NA TGTGCCTGGACCGCCAGGCCCAACTCCTACAATGAGCAGTTCTTC CAWTARPNSYNEQFF
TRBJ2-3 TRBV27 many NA TGTGCCAGCAGTTCTGGCGGGGTCCCCACAGATACGCAGTATTTT CASSSGGVPTDTQYF
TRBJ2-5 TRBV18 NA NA TGTGCCAGCTCACCCCACTCAAGCGGGGAGACCCAGTACTTC CASSPHSSGETQYF
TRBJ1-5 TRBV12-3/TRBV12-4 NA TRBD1 TGTGCCAGCTGTTTACGGGTACAGGGGGCCATTTATAGCAATCAGCCCCAGCATTTT CASCLRVQGAIYSNQPQHF
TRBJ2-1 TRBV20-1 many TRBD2 TGCAGTGCAAATTCCGGGACTAGCGGAGGCGTGTTCTTC CSANSGTSGGVFF
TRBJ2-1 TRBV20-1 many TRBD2 TGCAGTGCTACCGGGACTAGCGGGCTTAGCTCCTACAATGAGCAGTTCTTC CSATGTSGLSSYNEQFF
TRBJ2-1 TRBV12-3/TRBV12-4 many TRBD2 TGTGCCAGCAGGGCAGTCGCGGGAGGGCCCTACAATGAGCAGTTCTTC CASRAVAGGPYNEQFF
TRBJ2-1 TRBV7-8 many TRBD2 TGTGCCAGCAGCTTAGGGGGCGGGAGGGTCGATGAGCAGTTCTTC CASSLGGGRVDEQFF
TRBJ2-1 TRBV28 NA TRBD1 TGTGCCAGCAGACCCTACAGGGGCTCCTACAATGAGCAGTTCTTC CASRPYRGSYNEQFF
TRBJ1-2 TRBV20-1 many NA TGCAGTGCTAGAGAGGGGGGGGTAGGCTATGGCTACACCTTC CSAREGGVGYGYTF
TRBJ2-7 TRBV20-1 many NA TGCAGTGGGGGTCAGCGGTCCTATTACGAGCAGTACTTC CSGGQRSYYEQYF
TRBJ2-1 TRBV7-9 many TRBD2 TGTGCCAGCAGCTCGCCTAGCGGGAGTATGATCAATGAGCAGTTCTTC CASSSPSGSMINEQFF
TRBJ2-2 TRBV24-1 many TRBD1 TGTGCCACCAGTGATTTGCCTGACAGGGGTCCTAACACCGGGGAGCTGTTTTTT CATSDLPDRGPNTGELFF
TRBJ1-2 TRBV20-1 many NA TGCAGTGCCAATGGTCTTCCTAACTATGGCTACACCTTC CSANGLPNYGYTF
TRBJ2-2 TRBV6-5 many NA TGTGCCAGCAGTTATCGGGGCGTTACCGGGGAGCTGTTTTTT CASSYRGVTGELFF
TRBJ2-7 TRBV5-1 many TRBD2 TGCGCCAGCAGCTTTACCCCGGGACTACTCGAGCAGTACTTC CASSFTPGLLEQYF
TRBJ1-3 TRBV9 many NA TGTGCCAGCAGCGTTGGGTCTCGAGGCACCATATATTTT CASSVGSRGTIYF
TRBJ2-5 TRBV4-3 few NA TGCGCCAGCAGCCAAGATAGCCAGCGGGAGACCCAGTACTTC CASSQDSQRETQYF
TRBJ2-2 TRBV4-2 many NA TGTGCCAGCAGAGTAGACACCGGGGAGCTGTTTTTT CASRVDTGELFF
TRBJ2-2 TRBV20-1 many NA TGCAGTGCCGCCTATTTAGGGGTCACCGGGGAGCTGTTTTTT CSAAYLGVTGELFF
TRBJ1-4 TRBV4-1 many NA TGCGCCAGCAGCCAAGACAGTTATAATGAAAAACTGTTTTTT CASSQDSYNEKLFF
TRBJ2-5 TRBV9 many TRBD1 TGTGCCAGCAGCCCGTGGACAGGGGGCAACGGCGAGACCCAGTACTTC CASSPWTGGNGETQYF
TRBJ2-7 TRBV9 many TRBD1 TGTGCCAGCAGCCCATGGACAGGGGGCGCGGCGGCCTACGAGCAGTACTTC CASSPWTGGAAAYEQYF
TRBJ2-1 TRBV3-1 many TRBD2 TGTGCCAGCAGCCAAAGAACGCCTGGGGGGGGTGAGCAGTTCTTC CASSQRTPGGGEQFF
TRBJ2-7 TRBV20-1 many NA TGCAGTGCAGTTAAAGGGAGCTCCTACGAGCAGTACTTC CSAVKGSSYEQYF
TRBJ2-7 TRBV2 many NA TGTGCCAGCAGTGATAGAGTACTAGTCTCCTACGAGCAGTACTTC CASSDRVLVSYEQYF
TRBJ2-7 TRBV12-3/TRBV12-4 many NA TGTGCCAGCAGTTTGGTGGCGCAACCGGCAAGAAGCTACGAGCAGTACTTC CASSLVAQPARSYEQYF
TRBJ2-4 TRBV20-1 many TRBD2 TGCAGTGCCAGAGATCGGAGCGCTAGCGGGAGTATTAAAAACATTCAGTACTTC CSARDRSASGSIKNIQYF
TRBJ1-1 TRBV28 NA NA TGTGCCAGCAGTTTAGGGGGGAGGGGGAACACTGAAGCTTTCTTT CASSLGGRGNTEAFF
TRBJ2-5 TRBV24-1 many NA TGTGCCACCAGTCAAAGACAAGAGACCCAGTACTTC CATSQRQETQYF
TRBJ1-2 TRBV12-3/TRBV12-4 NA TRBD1 TGTGCCAGCAGTCCCATACAGGGGCTGGGGGGCTACACCTTC CASSPIQGLGGYTF
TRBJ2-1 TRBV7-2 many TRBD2 TGTGCCAGCAGCTTTTCCCTACTAGCGGGAGGGAACAATGAGCAGTTCTTC CASSFSLLAGGNNEQFF
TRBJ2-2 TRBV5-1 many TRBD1 TGCGCCAGCAGCTTGTTGGACAGGGGCGTAATGGGAACCGGGGAGCTGTTTTTT CASSLLDRGVMGTGELFF
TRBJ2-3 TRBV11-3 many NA TGTGCCAGCAGCTTAGATCCTGTCACAGATACGCAGTATTTT CASSLDPVTDTQYF
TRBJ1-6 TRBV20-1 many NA TGCAGTGCTAGGGCTAACGATTCACCCCTCCACTTT CSARANDSPLHF
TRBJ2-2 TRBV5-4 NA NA TGTGCCAGCAGCTCCCCGACTCAGGGTCCGAACACCGGGGAGCTGTTTTTT CASSSPTQGPNTGELFF
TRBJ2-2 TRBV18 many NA TGTGCCAGCTCACCACGGGACACCAACACCGGGGAGCTGTTTTTT CASSPRDTNTGELFF
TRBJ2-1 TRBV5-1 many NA TGCGCCAGCAGCTGGGGACCAAACTACAATGAGCAGTTCTTC CASSWGPNYNEQFF
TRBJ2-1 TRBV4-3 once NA TGCGCCAGCAGCCAAGCGAAGGGCCTCGATGAGCAGTTCTTC CASSQAKGLDEQFF
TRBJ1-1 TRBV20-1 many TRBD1 TGCAGTGCTAATTCCCAGGGGGCTTGGACTGAAGCTTTCTTT CSANSQGAWTEAFF